Each of the 3 T cell receptor beta chains below was sequenced from the same sample in a study of T-cell memory formation after mild COVID-19. TCRdb called the 5' RACE reads again in MiXCR, with one record for every CDR3 protein. Seen here are hundreds of thousands of distinct CDR3 sequences, roughly 13% observed once, and the top ten hold approximately 22%. The sample consisted of PBMCs or a T cell subset sorted from them (not recorded which). These receptor sequences come from a man younger than 30 who had mild COVID-19 (a few samples of this study predate the infection). Cell type and time point are not known.

V is TRBV2 and J is TRBJ2-7; 7 bases map to TRBD1. Germline CDR1 SNHLY, CDR2 FYNNEI. V lost 5 bases and J lost 0; bases outside the gene matches: 7. The CDR3 is 15 amino acids. The CDR3 DNA sequence: TGTGCCAGCAGTACGGACAGGTGGAGCTCCTACGAGCAGTACTTC. Translating gives CASSTDRWSSYEQYF.

This clonotype was seen repeatedly, ten times or more. V gene TRBV27 combines with J gene TRBJ1-6; TRBD1 matches 11 bases. Germline V gives CDR1 MNHEY, CDR2 SMNVEV (reference sequence). V lost 5 bases to trimming and J lost 10 bases; unmatched junction nucleotides: 13. The CDR3 sequence is 17 residues long. The CDR3 spells CASSPDRGRGGLSPLHF. The CDR3 nucleotides are TGTGCCAGCAGTCCGGACAGGGGGCGCGGAGGCTTGTCACCCCTCCACTTT.

V usage is TRBV3-1 and J usage is TRBJ1-2, with D uncertain. The CDR3 length is 15 residues. Looked up from germline, CDR1 is LGHDT and CDR2 is YNNKEL (reference sequence). Trimming cost V 0 bases and J 1 base, with 9 bases left between them. CDR3: CASSQELRRNYGYTF. DNA of the CDR3: TGTGCCAGCAGCCAAGAACTACGGCGTAACTATGGCTACACCTTC.